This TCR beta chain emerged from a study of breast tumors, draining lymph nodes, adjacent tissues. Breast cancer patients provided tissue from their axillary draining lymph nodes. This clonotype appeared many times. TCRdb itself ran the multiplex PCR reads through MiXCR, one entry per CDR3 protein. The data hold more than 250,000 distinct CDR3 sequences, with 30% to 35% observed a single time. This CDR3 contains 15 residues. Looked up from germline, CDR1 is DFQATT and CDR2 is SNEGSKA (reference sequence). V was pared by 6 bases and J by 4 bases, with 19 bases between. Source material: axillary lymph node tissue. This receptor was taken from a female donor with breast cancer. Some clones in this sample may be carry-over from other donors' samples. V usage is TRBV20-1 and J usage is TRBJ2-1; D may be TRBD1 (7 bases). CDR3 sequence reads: CSAAPSRGTYNEQFF. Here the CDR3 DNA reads TGCAGTGCGGCACCTAGCAGGGGGACTTACAATGAGCAGTTCTTC.